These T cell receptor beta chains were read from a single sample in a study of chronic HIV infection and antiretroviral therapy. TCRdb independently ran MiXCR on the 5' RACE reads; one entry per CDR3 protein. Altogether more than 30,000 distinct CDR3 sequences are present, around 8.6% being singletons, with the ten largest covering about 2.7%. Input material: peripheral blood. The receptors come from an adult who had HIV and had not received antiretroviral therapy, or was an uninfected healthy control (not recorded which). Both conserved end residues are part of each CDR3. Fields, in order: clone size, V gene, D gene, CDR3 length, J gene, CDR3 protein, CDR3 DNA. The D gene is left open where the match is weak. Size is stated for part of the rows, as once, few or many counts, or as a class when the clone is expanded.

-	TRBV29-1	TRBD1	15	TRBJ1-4	CSVETDREGDEKLFF	TGCAGCGTTGAAACGGACAGGGAAGGGGATGAAAAACTGTTTTTT
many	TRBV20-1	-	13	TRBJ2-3	CSTRPTSTDTQYF	TGCAGTACTCGACCTACTAGCACAGATACGCAGTATTTT
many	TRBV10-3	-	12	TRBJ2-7	CATRRDPYEQYF	TGTGCCACCCGGAGGGATCCGTACGAGCAGTACTTC
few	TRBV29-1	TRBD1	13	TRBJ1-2	CSVVTGGNYGDTF	TGCAGCGTTGTAACAGGGGGCAACTATGGCGACACCTTC
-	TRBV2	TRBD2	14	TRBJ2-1	CASNPGLAGFEQFF	TGTGCCAGCAACCCCGGACTAGCGGGATTTGAGCAGTTCTTC
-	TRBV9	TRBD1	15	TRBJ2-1	CASSVATRGPNEQFF	TGTGCCAGCAGCGTAGCTACCAGGGGGCCGAATGAGCAGTTCTTC
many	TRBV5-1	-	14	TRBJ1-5	CASSLSWGNQPQHF	TGCGCCAGCAGCTTGTCTTGGGGGAATCAGCCCCAGCATTTT
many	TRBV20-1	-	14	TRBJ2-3	CSARDVQGTDTQYF	TGCAGTGCTAGAGATGTGCAGGGGACAGATACGCAGTATTTT
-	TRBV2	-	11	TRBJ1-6	CASSDNSPLHF	TGTGCCAGCAGTGACAATTCACCCCTCCACTTT
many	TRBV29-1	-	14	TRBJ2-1	CSVEVGSSYNEQFF	TGCAGCGTTGAGGTCGGCAGCTCCTACAATGAGCAGTTCTTC
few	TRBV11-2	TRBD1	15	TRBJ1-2	CASSLVDRGLYGYTF	TGTGCCAGCAGCTTAGTGGACAGGGGGCTTTATGGCTACACCTTC
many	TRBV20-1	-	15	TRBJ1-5	CSAREGSGGSQPQHF	TGCAGTGCTAGAGAAGGGTCAGGAGGAAGTCAGCCCCAGCATTTT
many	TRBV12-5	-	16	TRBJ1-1	CASGLAPDSRNTEAFF	TGTGCTAGTGGTTTGGCTCCAGACAGTAGGAACACTGAAGCTTTCTTT
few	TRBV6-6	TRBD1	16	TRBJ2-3	CASSYPGGADTDTQYF	TGTGCCAGCAGTTACCCAGGGGGCGCGGACACAGATACGCAGTATTTT
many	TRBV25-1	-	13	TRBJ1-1	CASSDRVDTEAFF	TGTGCCAGCAGTGACCGAGTTGACACTGAAGCTTTCTTT
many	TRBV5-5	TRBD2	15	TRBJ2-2	CASSLAGPHTGELFF	TGTGCCAGCAGCTTAGCGGGACCCCACACCGGGGAGCTGTTTTTT
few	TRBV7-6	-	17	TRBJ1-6	CASSPDTLRSYNSPLHF	TGTGCCAGCAGCCCAGACACGCTAAGATCCTATAATTCACCCCTCCACTTT
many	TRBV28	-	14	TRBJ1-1	CASRPLGAETEAFF	TGTGCCAGCAGACCGTTAGGGGCAGAGACTGAAGCTTTCTTT
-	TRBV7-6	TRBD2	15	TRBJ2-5	CASSLALAGGETQYF	TGTGCCAGCAGCTTAGCACTAGCGGGAGGAGAGACCCAGTACTTC
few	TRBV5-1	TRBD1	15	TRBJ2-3	CASSKGQEFADTQYF	TGCGCCAGCAGCAAGGGACAGGAATTCGCAGATACGCAGTATTTT
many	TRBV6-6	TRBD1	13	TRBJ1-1	CASSSDRGSEAFF	TGTGCCAGCAGTAGCGACAGGGGGTCTGAAGCTTTCTTT
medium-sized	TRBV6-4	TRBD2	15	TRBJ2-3	CASSEAGGSTDTQYF	TGTGCCAGCAGTGAAGCGGGAGGTAGCACAGATACGCAGTATTTT
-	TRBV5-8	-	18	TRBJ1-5	CASSLAHLAGGGNQPQHF	TGTGCCAGCAGCTTGGCCCACCTGGCGGGTGGGGGAAATCAGCCCCAGCATTTT
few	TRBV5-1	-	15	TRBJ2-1	CASSLSLDGGNEQFF	TGCGCCAGCAGCTTGTCCCTAGATGGAGGCAATGAGCAGTTCTTC
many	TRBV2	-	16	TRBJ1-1	CASSYPRGGLNTEAFF	TGTGCCAGCAGTTACCCCCGGGGGGGCCTGAACACTGAAGCTTTCTTT
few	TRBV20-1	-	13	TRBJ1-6	CSAKELGSSPLHF	TGCAGTGCTAAGGAGCTGGGTAGTTCACCCCTCCACTTT
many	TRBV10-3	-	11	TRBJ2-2	CAIRSTGELFF	TGTGCCATCAGAAGTACCGGGGAGCTGTTTTTT
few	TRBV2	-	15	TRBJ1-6	CASSEDSSYNSPLHF	TGTGCCAGCAGTGAGGACAGCTCCTATAATTCACCCCTCCACTTT
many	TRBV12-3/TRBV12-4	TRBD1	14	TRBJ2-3	CASSSGQVQDTQYF	TGTGCCAGCAGTTCGGGACAGGTTCAAGATACGCAGTATTTT
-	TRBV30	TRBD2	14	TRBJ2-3	CAWNSAGGLDTQYF	TGTGCCTGGAATTCAGCGGGGGGGTTAGATACGCAGTATTTT
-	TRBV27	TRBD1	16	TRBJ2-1	CASSSLGQGAWDEQFF	TGTGCCAGCAGTTCACTGGGACAGGGGGCGTGGGATGAGCAGTTCTTC
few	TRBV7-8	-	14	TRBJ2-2	CASSAGRVTGELFF	TGTGCCAGCAGCGCGGGACGGGTCACCGGGGAGCTGTTTTTT
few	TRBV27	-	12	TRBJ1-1	CASSFMSGEAFF	TGTGCCAGCAGTTTTATGAGTGGTGAAGCTTTCTTT
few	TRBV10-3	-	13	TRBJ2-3	CASQAREADTQYF	TGTGCCTCCCAGGCGAGAGAGGCAGATACGCAGTATTTT
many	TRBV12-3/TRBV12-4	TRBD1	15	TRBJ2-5	CASSLWLQGAETQYF	TGTGCCAGCAGTTTGTGGCTACAGGGGGCCGAGACCCAGTACTTC
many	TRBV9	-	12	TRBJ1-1	CASSGGGTEAFF	TGTGCCAGCAGCGGGGGGGGGACTGAAGCTTTCTTT
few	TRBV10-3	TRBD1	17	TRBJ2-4	CAISESRGQGTKNIQYF	TGTGCCATCAGTGAGTCCAGGGGGCAGGGGACCAAAAACATTCAGTACTTC
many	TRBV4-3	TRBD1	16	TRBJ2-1	CASTPTRDRVHNEQFF	TGCGCCAGCACACCGACAAGGGACAGGGTTCACAATGAGCAGTTCTTC
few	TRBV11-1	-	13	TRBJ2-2	CASSLAQSGELFF	TGTGCCAGCAGCTTAGCCCAGTCCGGGGAGCTGTTTTTT
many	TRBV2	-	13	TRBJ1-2	CASSDADNYGYTF	TGTGCCAGCAGTGACGCAGATAACTATGGCTACACCTTC
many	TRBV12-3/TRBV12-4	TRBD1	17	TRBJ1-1	CASRIYGTGGGNTEAFF	TGTGCCAGCAGAATTTACGGGACAGGGGGAGGGAACACTGAAGCTTTCTTT
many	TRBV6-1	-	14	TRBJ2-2	CASRGTQNTGELFF	TGTGCCAGCCGAGGGACGCAAAACACCGGGGAGCTGTTTTTT
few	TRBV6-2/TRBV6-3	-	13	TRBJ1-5	CASSLPDNQPQHF	TGTGCCAGCAGTCTTCCCGACAATCAGCCCCAGCATTTT
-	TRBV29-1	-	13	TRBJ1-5	CSVEETSNQPQHF	TGCAGCGTTGAAGAGACCAGCAATCAGCCCCAGCATTTT
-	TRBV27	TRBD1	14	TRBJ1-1	CASSLGQGFTEAFF	TGTGCCAGCAGTTTGGGACAGGGGTTCACTGAAGCTTTCTTT
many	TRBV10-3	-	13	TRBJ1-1	CAISDPGDAEAFF	TGTGCCATCAGTGATCCGGGCGACGCTGAAGCTTTCTTT
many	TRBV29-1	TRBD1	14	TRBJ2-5	CSVYGTGDVKTQYF	TGCAGCGTGTACGGGACAGGGGATGTTAAGACCCAGTACTTC
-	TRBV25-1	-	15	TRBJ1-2	CASSETGEGVYGYTF	TGTGCCAGCAGTGAAACGGGCGAGGGGGTCTATGGCTACACCTTC
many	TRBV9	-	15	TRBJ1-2	CASSVSTYPNYGYTF	TGTGCCAGCAGCGTAAGCACGTATCCTAACTATGGCTACACCTTC
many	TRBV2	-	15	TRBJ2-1	CASRRDPSSYNEQFF	TGTGCCAGCAGGCGAGACCCGAGCTCCTACAATGAGCAGTTCTTC
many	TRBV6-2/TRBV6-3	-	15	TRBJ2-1	CASSYPAGAYNEQFF	TGTGCCAGCAGTTACCCGGCAGGTGCCTACAATGAGCAGTTCTTC
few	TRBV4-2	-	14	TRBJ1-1	CASSQDQGPVGAFF	TGTGCCAGCAGCCAAGATCAGGGGCCAGTAGGCGCTTTCTTT
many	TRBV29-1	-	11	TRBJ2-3	CSVERADTQYF	TGCAGCGTTGAGAGAGCGGATACGCAGTATTTT